These 32 T cell receptor beta chains originate from one sample sequenced in a study of cytomegalovirus exposure and HLA in healthy donors. The PCR contained 60 Vbeta and 13 Jbeta primers. TCRdb keeps only in-frame clones here, not all; method: immunoSEQ multiplex PCR. The sample yields 55,000 to 70,000 clones, approximately 80% seen once. The source material was PBMCs. The receptors were gathered from a human donor in good health.

The CDR3 nucleotides read TGTGCCAGCCGCCGTACCCGGGACAGGGAAGCTTTCTTT. Translating it yields CASRRTRDREAFF. The J gene is TRBJ1-1, the V gene TRBV7-8, with 8 bases matching TRBD1. CDR3 length: 13 amino acids. The junction had 10 bases not matched to a gene; V was cut back by 8 bases and J by 8 bases. Germline loops: CDR1 SGHVS, CDR2 FQNEAQ.

V is TRBV5-4 and J is TRBJ2-7, with D perhaps matching TRBD1 (6 bases). Trimming cost V 0 bases and J 1 base, with 14 bases left between them. The germline CDR1 and CDR2 sequences are SGHNT and YYREEE (reference sequence). This CDR3 contains 16 residues. CDR3 in DNA: TGTGCCAGCAGCTTGGGAGGGGGACACCAGTCCTACGAGCAGTACTTC. Translated, it gives CASSLGGGHQSYEQYF.

The chain joins TRBV10-3 to TRBJ2-7; possible D gene TRBD2, 5 bases. Germline V gene data show CDR1 as ENHRY and CDR2 as SYGVKD. This CDR3 comprises 15 residues. V shed 11 bases and J shed 2 bases, with 22 bases lying between them. The CDR3 spells CAVRGGQVVPYEQYF. Here the CDR3 DNA reads TGTGCCGTCCGGGGTGGCCAGGTAGTCCCCTACGAGCAGTACTTC.

The rearrangement joins TRBV10-2 to TRBJ2-5, with D perhaps TRBD2 (6 bases). V dropped 6 bases and J dropped 0 bases, with 14 bases sitting between them. Germline V lookup: CDR1 WSHSY, CDR2 SAAADI. CDR3 length: 15 residues. As DNA, the CDR3 is TGCGCCAGCAGGGAAAATCTAGCGTACCAAGAGACCCAGTACTTC. Protein product: CASRENLAYQETQYF.

This clone was seen a handful of times. This rearrangement joins TRBV7-2 to TRBJ2-7, with 8 bases identical to TRBD1. Germline trimming cut 5 bases from V and 2 bases from J; bases unmatched to any gene: 8. CDR1 and CDR2 (germline): SGHTA, FQGNSA. The CDR3 is 15 residues long. In nucleotides, the CDR3 is TGTGCCAGCAGCCTCCCACCCAGGGGGCCCTACGAGCAGTACTTC. Amino acid sequence: CASSLPPRGPYEQYF.

This clone was counted a single time. The rearrangement uses TRBV6-1 and TRBJ2-3, with 11 bases that match TRBD2. J gave up 2 bases and V 4 bases, and 11 bases lay outside the gene matches. The CDR3 is 18 amino acids. From germline, CDR1 is MNHNS and CDR2 SASEGT. The DNA of the CDR3 is TGTGCCAGCAGTGGGATAGCGGGGGGGCCTGATTACACAGATACGCAGTATTTT. As protein: CASSGIAGGPDYTDTQYF.

This chain links TRBV27 with TRBJ2-1; 7 positions agree with TRBD1. From germline, CDR1 is MNHEY and CDR2 SMNVEV (reference sequence). This CDR3 spans 15 amino acids. V was clipped by 6 bases and J by 2 bases; unmatched bases: 7. The CDR3 DNA reads TGTGCCAGCAGGAGAGCTCAGGGGGCCTACAATGAGCAGTTCTTC. Protein product: CASRRAQGAYNEQFF.

V and J are TRBV11-2 and TRBJ1-2; 8 nucleotides align to TRBD1. This CDR3 is 17 amino acids long. CDR1 is SGHAT, CDR2 FQNNGV, per germline. V dropped 2 bases and J dropped 0; count of bases not matched to a gene: 8. In DNA, the CDR3 is TGTGCCAGCAGCTTATTTCCGACAGGGGAGCCTAACTATGGCTACACCTTC. Protein: CASSLFPTGEPNYGYTF. Full variable domain (outside the CDR3, taken from reference TRBV11-2 and TRBJ1-2): EAGVAQSPRYKIIEKRQSVAFWCNPISGHATLYWYQQILGQGPKLLIQFQNNGVVDDSQLPKDRFSAERLKGVDSTLKIQPAKLEDSAVYLCASSLFPTGEPNYGYTFGSGTRLTVV.

V usage is TRBV5-4 and J usage is TRBJ2-1; TRBD2 matches at 9 bases. CDR3 size: 16 residues. J gave up 4 bases and V 0 bases, and 5 bases lay outside the gene matches. In germline, CDR1 is SGHNT, CDR2 YYREEE (reference sequence). The CDR3 reads CASSLGLAGIYNEQFF. The CDR3 DNA reads TGTGCCAGCAGCTTGGGGCTAGCGGGAATATACAATGAGCAGTTCTTC.

The chain carries TRBV28 and TRBJ2-3; 7 nucleotides match TRBD2. CDR1 is MDHEN and CDR2 is SYDVKM in the germline V gene. The CDR3 totals 16 residues. The junction had 7 bases not matched to a gene; V was cut back by 2 bases and J by 2 bases. The CDR3 nucleotides read TGTGCCAGCAGTTTACTTCGCGGGAGTTCCACAGATACGCAGTATTTT. Its protein product is CASSLLRGSSTDTQYF. Based on the CDR3 plus reference TRBV28 and TRBJ2-3, the full variable domain is DVKVTQSSRYLVKRTGEKVFLECVQDMDHENMFWYRQDPGLGLRLIYFSYDVKMKEKGDIPEGYSVSREKKERFSLILESASTNQTSMYLCASSLLRGSSTDTQYFGPGTRLTVL.

The rearrangement uses TRBV4-3 and TRBJ2-1; D not resolved. The CDR3 is 15 residues long. Germline CDR1 and CDR2: LGHNA and YSLEER. Trimming removed 0 bases from V and 0 bases from J, with 6 bases in between. The CDR3 nucleotides are TGCGCCAGCAGCCAAGACCACAGCTCCTACAATGAGCAGTTCTTC. This gives the protein CASSQDHSSYNEQFF.

This clone was observed a handful of times. The chain recombines TRBV19 with TRBJ2-1, with TRBD2 as a possible D gene (6 bases). CDR1 LNHDA and CDR2 SQIVND come from the germline V gene (reference sequence). The CDR3 has 15 residues. Trimming left V 6 bases short and J 8 bases short, with 20 bases between. CDR3 protein: CASSRSGTAIDEQFF. CDR3 sequence (DNA): TGTGCCAGTAGCCGGTCGGGGACTGCGATAGATGAGCAGTTCTTC.

The V and J genes are TRBV10-3 and TRBJ1-2; D is uncertain. This CDR3 comprises 17 residues. Trimming stripped 10 bases from V and 2 bases from J, with 26 bases between. Germline V gene data show CDR1 as ENHRY and CDR2 as SYGVKD. This chain's CDR3 is CASNSFRSDPTNYGYTF. In DNA, the CDR3 is TGTGCCAGCAATTCGTTTAGGAGTGACCCAACCAACTATGGCTACACCTTC.

The count of this clone is one. The CDR3 is CASSNSGRSYEQYF. In nucleotides, the CDR3 is TGTGCCAGTAGTAATAGCGGGAGATCCTACGAGCAGTACTTC. The genes are TRBV19 and TRBJ2-7; TRBD2 agrees at 9 bases. Looked up from germline, CDR1 is LNHDA and CDR2 is SQIVND (reference sequence). V dropped 4 bases and J dropped 1; count of bases not matched to a gene: 2. CDR3 length: 14 residues.

This CDR3 reads CASSFRGSSYNEQFF. The CDR3 bases are TGTGCCAGCAGCTTCAGGGGGAGCTCCTACAATGAGCAGTTCTTC. This rearrangement joins TRBV7-9 to TRBJ2-1; 7 nucleotides match TRBD1. The CDR3 covers 15 residues. The trim removed 3 bases at V and 0 bases at J, leaving 2 bases unmatched. CDR1 is SEHNR, CDR2 FQNEAQ, per germline (reference sequence). Variable domain in full (rest from reference TRBV7-9 and TRBJ2-1): DTGVSQNPRHKITKRGQNVTFRCDPISEHNRLYWYRQTLGQGPEFLTYFQNEAQLEKSRLLSDRFSAERPKGSFSTLEIQRTEQGDSAMYLCASSFRGSSYNEQFFGPGTRLTVL.

The gene calls are TRBV4-3 and TRBJ2-1, with 11 bases matching TRBD2. Germline CDR1 reads LGHNA; CDR2 reads YSLEER. This CDR3 is 18 amino acids long. Trimming took 0 bases from V and 3 from J; bases not matched to a gene: 7. CDR3 DNA: TGCGCCAGCAGCCAAGACTGGCCTAGCGGGGGGTTCTACAATGAGCAGTTCTTC. Protein sequence: CASSQDWPSGGFYNEQFF.

The chain joins TRBV5-1 to TRBJ1-3, with unresolved D. The CDR3 extends over 15 amino acids. The germline V and J ends were trimmed by 3 bases and 5 bases, with 15 bases remaining between them. In germline, CDR1 is SGHRS, CDR2 YFSETQ. CDR3 in amino acids: CASSSSAGIRNTIYF. The CDR3 nucleotides read TGCGCCAGCAGCTCTTCGGCGGGGATAAGAAACACCATATATTTT. The whole variable domain, filled in from reference TRBV5-1 and TRBJ1-3, reads KAGVTQTPRYLIKTRGQQVTLSCSPISGHRSVSWYQQTPGQGLQFLFEYFSETQRNKGNFPGRFSGRQFSNSRSEMNVSTLELGDSALYLCASSSSAGIRNTIYFGEGSWLTVV.

The chain recombines TRBV30 with TRBJ2-5; D perhaps matches TRBD2 (6 bases). The length of the CDR3 is 11 residues. Trimming pared 8 bases from V and 2 bases from J, leaving 9 bases between. CDR1 is GTSNPN, CDR2 SVGIG, per germline (reference sequence). This chain's CDR3 is CAGGVQETQYF. CDR3 coding DNA: TGTGCCGGAGGGGTGCAAGAGACCCAGTACTTC.

The chain employs TRBV23-1 and TRBJ1-1; 8 bases line up with TRBD1. TRBV23-1 is classed as an ORF, of uncertain function. The CDR3 is 11 amino acids. Unmatched junction bases numbered 3, after V lost 7 bases and J lost 8 bases. CDR3 sequence: CASTRQGEAFF. The CDR3 nucleotides are TGCGCCAGCACCCGACAGGGGGAAGCTTTCTTT.

V is TRBV10-1 and J is TRBJ2-2; possible D gene TRBD1, 6 bases. The CDR3 contains 14 residues. Germline V CDR1 and CDR2: WNHNN, SYGVQD (reference sequence). V lost 7 bases and J 3 bases, leaving 12 bases between the germline ends. The CDR3 protein is CASNRDIDTGELFF. CDR3 DNA sequence: TGCGCCAGCAACAGGGATATAGACACCGGGGAGCTGTTTTTT.

The chain has TRBV5-1 and TRBJ2-5; 8 bases are shared with TRBD1. The assigned J gene may be wrong: the sequence end matches TRBJ2-7 better. The germline V gene has CDR1 SGHRS and CDR2 YFSETQ. This CDR3 region has 14 residues. Written as DNA, the CDR3 is TGCGCCAGCCAGAACACGGACAGGGTGGGCGAGCAGTACTTC. Its protein product is CASQNTDRVGEQYF.

The chain couples TRBV27 to TRBJ2-1, with 9 positions matching TRBD2. V lost 7 bases, J lost 0 bases, and 10 bases stayed unmatched. The CDR3 totals 17 residues. CDR1 is MNHEY, CDR2 SMNVEV, per germline (reference sequence). This CDR3 is CASNPSGRPSSYNEQFF. DNA for the CDR3: TGTGCCAGCAATCCCAGCGGGAGGCCTAGCTCCTACAATGAGCAGTTCTTC.

The chain is built from TRBV4-1 and TRBJ2-7; D perhaps matches TRBD1 (6 bases). V lost 4 bases and J 3 bases, leaving 19 bases between the germline ends. The CDR3 has 16 amino acids. CDR1 and CDR2 from the germline V gene are MGHRA and YSYEKL. The CDR3 coding sequence is TGCGCCAGCAGCCGACTCCCGACAGGTTTAGGCTACGAGCAGTACTTC. Protein product: CASSRLPTGLGYEQYF.

This clone showed up just once. This chain joins TRBV2 and TRBJ2-7; 9 bases align to TRBD2. The CDR3 covers 15 residues. Germline V gives CDR1 SNHLY, CDR2 FYNNEI. V lost 1 base to trimming and J lost 1 base; unmatched junction nucleotides: 2. The CDR3 DNA reads TGTGCCAGCAGTGAAGGACTAGCGGATTCCTACGAGCAGTACTTC. Its translation: CASSEGLADSYEQYF.

Regarding this clone: One end of the junction does not line up with germline, which may come from a read error. The rearrangement joins TRBV14 to TRBJ2-2; TRBD2 matches 10 bases. The CDR3 is 19 residues long. Germline V gives CDR1 SGHDN, CDR2 FVKESK. CDR3: CASSQRSGRAIFGAGELFF. The CDR3 coding sequence is TGTGCCAGCAGCCAACGCAGCGGGAGGGCCATTTTTGGGGCCGGAGAGCTGTTTTTT.

The chain uses TRBV21-1 and TRBJ2-7; the table's D call TRBD1 went unverified against the DNA. TRBV21-1 is reported as a pseudogene. The CDR3 consists of 13 residues. CDR3 region: CAPTGDFRYEQYF. The CDR3 DNA sequence: TGTGCCCCCACAGGGGACTTCCGATACGAGCAGTACTTC.

The chain is built from TRBV5-1 and TRBJ2-7; no reliable D call. Germline assignment: CDR1 SGHRS and CDR2 YFSETQ. The CDR3 totals 13 residues. Trimming left V 0 bases short and J 6 bases short, with 10 bases between. The CDR3 loop reads CASSLANPSEQYF. CDR3 coding DNA: TGCGCCAGCAGCTTGGCGAATCCTAGCGAGCAGTACTTC.

V usage is TRBV7-9 and J usage is TRBJ2-1; 7 bases fit TRBD2. The germline V gene encodes CDR1 SEHNR and CDR2 FQNEAQ (reference sequence). The V gene end was trimmed by 4 bases and the J gene end by 9 bases; junction bases not matched to a gene: 9. CDR3 length: 14 residues. CDR3: CASSSTLGGGEQFF. As DNA, the CDR3 is TGTGCCAGCAGCTCCACTCTGGGGGGGGGTGAGCAGTTCTTC.

V and J are TRBV5-6 and TRBJ1-1; D gene uncertain. Germline lookup yields CDR1 SGHDT and CDR2 YYEEEE. This CDR3 is built from 17 residues. Trimming removed 4 bases from V and 0 bases from J, with 19 bases in between. In nucleotides, the CDR3 is TGTGCCAGCAGCCATACAGAGGGAGAGTGGATGAACACTGAAGCTTTCTTT. Amino acids: CASSHTEGEWMNTEAFF.

The CDR3: CASNPDRVDVDSGANVLTF. The CDR3 DNA reads as TGTGCCAGTAACCCGGACAGGGTAGACGTGGACTCTGGGGCCAACGTCCTGACTTTC. The gene calls are TRBV19 and TRBJ2-6; 8 bases are a match to TRBD1. Germline loops: CDR1 LNHDA, CDR2 SQIVND (reference sequence). After removal of 7 bases from V and 0 bases from J, the junction contained 14 bases not matched to a gene. This CDR3 has 19 residues. Drawing the rest from reference TRBV19 and TRBJ2-6, the complete variable domain is DGGITQSPKYLFRKEGQNVTLSCEQNLNHDAMYWYRQDPGQGLRLIYYSQIVNDFQKGDIAEGYSVSREKKESFPLTVTSAQKNPTAFYLCASNPDRVDVDSGANVLTFGAGSRLTVL.

V is TRBV7-2 and J is TRBJ2-1; 7 bases align to TRBD1. The CDR3 runs to 15 residues. V was clipped by 6 bases and J by 2 bases; unmatched bases: 7. Germline assignment: CDR1 SGHTA and CDR2 FQGNSA. CDR3 sequence reads: CASRRTGATYNEQFF. The CDR3 coding sequence is TGTGCCAGCAGAAGAACAGGGGCTACCTACAATGAGCAGTTCTTC.

The rearrangement joins TRBV4-2 to TRBJ1-5, with 10 bases matching TRBD1. The germline V gene has CDR1 LGHNA and CDR2 YNFKEQ. With 3 bases clipped from V and 0 bases from J, the junction kept 8 bases outside the gene matches. The CDR3 is 18 amino acids. DNA of the CDR3: TGTGCCAGCAGCCAGAGGGGACAGGGGTCATATAGCAATCAGCCCCAGCATTTT. Amino acids: CASSQRGQGSYSNQPQHF.